This TCR beta chain was sequenced in a study of T cell responses to AZD1222 COVID-19 vaccine. Assay used: immunoSEQ multiplex PCR; TCRdb lists only in-frame clones, some missing. The repertoire consists of about 100,000 clones, with around 87% occurring once and the leading ten covering about 9.4%. Worth noting for this clone: The antigen remains undetermined.

The germline V and J ends were trimmed by 4 bases and 3 bases, with 10 bases remaining between them. This CDR3 comprises 14 residues. Germline V gives CDR1 SGHTA, CDR2 FQGNSA. Whole-study findings and limits: Possibly, clonal diversity was underestimated; donors were largely white British and included more females.

Specimen: peripheral blood, collected 28 days after the second AZD1222 dose. This chain links TRBV7-2 with TRBJ1-3; D gene unclear. The origin of this receptor is an adult who received the AZD1222 COVID-19 vaccine. The CDR3 bases are TGTGCCAGCAGCTATTCTATTTTTGGAAACACCATATATTTT. Translation: CASSYSIFGNTIYF.